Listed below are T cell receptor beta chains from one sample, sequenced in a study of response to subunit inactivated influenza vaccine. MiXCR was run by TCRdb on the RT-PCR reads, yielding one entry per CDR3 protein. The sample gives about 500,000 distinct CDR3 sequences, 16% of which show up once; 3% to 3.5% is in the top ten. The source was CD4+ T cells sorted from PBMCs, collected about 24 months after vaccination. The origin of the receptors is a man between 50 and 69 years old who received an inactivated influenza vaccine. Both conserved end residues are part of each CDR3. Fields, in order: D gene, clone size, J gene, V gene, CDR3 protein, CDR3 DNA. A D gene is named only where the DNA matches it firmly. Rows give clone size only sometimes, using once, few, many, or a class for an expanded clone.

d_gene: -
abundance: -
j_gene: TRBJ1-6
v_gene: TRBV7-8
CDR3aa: CASSPLPGSNSPLHF
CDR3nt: TGTGCCAGCAGCCCCCTACCAGGGAGCAATTCACCCCTCCACTTT

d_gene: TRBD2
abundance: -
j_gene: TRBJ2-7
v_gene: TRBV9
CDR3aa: CASSVGREEQSEQYF
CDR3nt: TGTGCCAGCAGCGTAGGGCGGGAGGAGCAAAGTGAGCAGTACTTC

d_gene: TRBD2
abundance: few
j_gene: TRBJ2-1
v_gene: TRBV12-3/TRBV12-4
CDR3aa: CASSASGRSYNEQFF
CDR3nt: TGTGCCAGCAGCGCTAGCGGGAGGTCTTACAATGAGCAGTTCTTC

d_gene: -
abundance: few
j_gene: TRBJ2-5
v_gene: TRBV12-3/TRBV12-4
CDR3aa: CASSSIGTQYF
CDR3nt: TGTGCCAGCAGTTCCATAGGGACCCAGTACTTC

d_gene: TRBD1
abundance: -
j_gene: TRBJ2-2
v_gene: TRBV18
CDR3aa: CASSPFIAQGTTGELFF
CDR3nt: TGTGCCAGCTCACCATTCATAGCACAGGGGACCACCGGGGAGCTGTTTTTT

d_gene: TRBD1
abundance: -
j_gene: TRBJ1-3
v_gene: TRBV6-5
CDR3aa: CASSYGGRGGRANTIYF
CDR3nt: TGTGCCAGCAGCTACGGAGGGAGAGGGGGCAGAGCAAACACCATATATTTT

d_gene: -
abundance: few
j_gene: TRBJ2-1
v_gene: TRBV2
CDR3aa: CASSEARASSYNEQFF
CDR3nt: TGTGCCAGCAGTGAAGCTAGGGCTAGTTCCTACAATGAGCAGTTCTTC

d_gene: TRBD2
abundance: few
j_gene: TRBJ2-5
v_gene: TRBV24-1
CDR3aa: CATSDPQNSGRPGETQYF
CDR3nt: TGTGCCACCAGTGACCCCCAGAATAGCGGGAGACCTGGGGAGACCCAGTACTTC

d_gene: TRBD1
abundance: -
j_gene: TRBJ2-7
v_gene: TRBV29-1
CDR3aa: CSVGQGVNYEQYF
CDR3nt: TGCAGCGTTGGACAGGGGGTTAACTACGAGCAGTACTTC

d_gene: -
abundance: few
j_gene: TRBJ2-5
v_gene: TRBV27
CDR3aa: CASRYSGTQETQYF
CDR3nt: TGTGCCAGCAGATACAGTGGGACACAAGAGACCCAGTACTTC

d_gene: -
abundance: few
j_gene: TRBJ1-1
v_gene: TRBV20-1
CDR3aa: CSARANTEAFF
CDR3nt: TGCAGTGCTAGAGCGAACACTGAAGCTTTCTTT

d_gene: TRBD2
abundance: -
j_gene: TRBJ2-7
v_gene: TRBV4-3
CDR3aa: CASSQVSAGVGEQYF
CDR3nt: TGCGCCAGCAGCCAAGTCTCCGCGGGAGTTGGGGAGCAGTACTTC

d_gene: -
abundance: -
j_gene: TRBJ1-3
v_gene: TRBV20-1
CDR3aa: CSASFGGNTIYF
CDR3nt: TGCAGTGCTAGTTTTGGTGGAAACACCATATATTTT

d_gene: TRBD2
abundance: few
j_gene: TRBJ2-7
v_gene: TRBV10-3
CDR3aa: CAISVGLAGPSYEQYF
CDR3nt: TGTGCCATCAGTGTAGGTCTAGCGGGACCGTCCTACGAGCAGTACTTC

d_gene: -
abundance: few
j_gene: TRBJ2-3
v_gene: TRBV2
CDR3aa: CASSDSLAAADTQYF
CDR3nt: TGTGCCAGCAGTGATTCCCTAGCTGCGGCAGATACGCAGTATTTT

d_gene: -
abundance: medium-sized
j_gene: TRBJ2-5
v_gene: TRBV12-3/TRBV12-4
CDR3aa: CASSFAVGQGETQYF
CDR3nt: TGTGCCAGCAGTTTTGCGGTGGGCCAGGGGGAGACCCAGTACTTC

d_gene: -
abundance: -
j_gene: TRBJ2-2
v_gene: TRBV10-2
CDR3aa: CASSGGGPGTGELFF
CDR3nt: TGCGCCAGCAGTGGTGGGGGGCCAGGCACCGGGGAGCTGTTTTTT